This T cell receptor beta chain was captured by sequencing in a study of shared clonotypes between healthy human individuals. The CDR3 has 15 amino acids. Trimming took off 3 bases at V and 1 base at J, with 13 bases between the two ends. The germline V gene encodes CDR1 SGDLS and CDR2 YYNGEE. CD4+ cell separation produced CD45RA+ naive and CD45RA-negative memory subsets. Method: immunoSEQ multiplex PCR; TCRdb's copy keeps in-frame clones and lacks some. The profile shows roughly 1 million clones, about three quarters of them singletons. This chain connects TRBV9 to TRBJ1-1; possibly TRBD1 for D (6 bases). Sequencing input: memory CD4+ T cells sorted from blood. This sample's subset: CD45RA-negative fraction. This receptor was taken from a man between 18 and 35 years old in good health. The CDR3, as DNA: TGTGCCAGCAGCGCAAGCAGGGGACCGAACACTGAAGCTTTCTTT. This codes for CASSASRGPNTEAFF. Full variable domain (missing parts from reference TRBV9 and TRBJ1-1): DSGVTQTPKHLITATGQRVTLRCSPRSGDLSVYWYQQSLDQGLQFLIQYYNGEERAKGNILERFSAQQFPDLHSELNLSSLELGDSALYFCASSASRGPNTEAFFGQGTRLTVV.